A selection of T cell receptor beta chains follows, all from one sample in a study of graft-versus-host responses after intestinal transplantation. The table came from immunoSEQ multiplex PCR; TCRdb's copy has only in-frame clones and leaves some out. In the table there are around 45,000 clones, about 95% of which are singletons. Here the sequenced sample was PBMCs, taken more than 310 days after intestinal transplant. Source of these receptors: a human patient who received an intestinal transplant, so some T cells may come from the graft donor. The CDR3 runs from the conserved cysteine through the conserved F or W. D genes are given only for firm matches. The listing skips clone size in some rows; elsewhere it reads once, few, many or a size class.

CDR3: CASSFLQPNTGELFF
DNA: TGTGCCAGCAGCTTTTTGCAGCCGAACACCGGGGAGCTGTTTTTT
V: TRBV5-5
D: .
J: TRBJ2-2
size: .

CDR3: CASSYRTDYQPQHF
DNA: TGTGCCAGCAGTTACCGGACAGATTATCAGCCCCAGCATTTT
V: TRBV6-6
D: .
J: TRBJ1-5
size: once

CDR3: CASRKGAQPQHF
DNA: TGTGCCAGCAGGAAAGGAGCTCAGCCCCAGCATTTT
V: TRBV7-9
D: .
J: TRBJ1-5
size: .

CDR3: CASSIDIQETQYF
DNA: TGTGCCAGTAGTATAGATATCCAAGAGACCCAGTACTTC
V: TRBV19
D: .
J: TRBJ2-5
size: .

CDR3: CASSQEKGRWGYSPLHF
DNA: TGCGCCAGCAGCCAAGAAAAGGGCAGGTGGGGGTATTCACCCCTCCACTTT
V: TRBV4-1
D: .
J: TRBJ1-6
size: .

CDR3: CASTRTGLTRNQPQHF
DNA: TGTGCCAGTACGCGGACAGGTTTGACACGCAATCAGCCCCAGCATTTT
V: TRBV19
D: TRBD1
J: TRBJ1-5
size: .

CDR3: CASSQLTGRDTQYF
DNA: TGTGCCAGCAGCCAACTAACGGGGCGGGATACGCAGTATTTT
V: TRBV14
D: .
J: TRBJ2-3
size: .

CDR3: CASSVLAGSYADNEQFF
DNA: TGTGCCAGCAGCGTATTAGCGGGGAGCTATGCCGACAATGAGCAGTTCTTC
V: TRBV9
D: TRBD2
J: TRBJ2-1
size: .

CDR3: CASSEAWADTQYF
DNA: TGTGCCAGCAGCGAAGCCTGGGCAGATACGCAGTATTTT
V: TRBV7-9
D: .
J: TRBJ2-3
size: .

CDR3: CASSPGTGNEAFF
DNA: TGTGCCAGCAGCCCCGGGACAGGGAATGAAGCTTTCTTT
V: TRBV6-5
D: TRBD1
J: TRBJ1-1
size: .

CDR3: CASSLGSPRNSPLHF
DNA: TGTGCCAGCAGCTTAGGTAGCCCGAGAAATTCACCCCTCCACTTT
V: TRBV11-1
D: .
J: TRBJ1-6
size: .

CDR3: CASSLARGQGRNEKLFF
DNA: TGTGCCAGCAGCTTAGCCCGGGGACAGGGGCGGAATGAAAAACTGTTTTTT
V: TRBV7-9
D: TRBD1
J: TRBJ1-4
size: .

CDR3: CATSRHRDRGNEQFF
DNA: TGTGCCACCAGCAGACACCGGGACAGGGGCAATGAGCAGTTCTTC
V: TRBV15
D: TRBD1
J: TRBJ2-1
size: .

CDR3: CASSSGKETQYF
DNA: TGTGCCAGTAGTTCGGGGAAGGAGACCCAGTACTTC
V: TRBV19
D: .
J: TRBJ2-5
size: .

CDR3: CSVGGRTNEKLFF
DNA: TGCAGCGTTGGCGGCAGAACTAATGAAAAACTGTTTTTT
V: TRBV29-1
D: .
J: TRBJ1-4
size: .

CDR3: CASSSGERGFGSPLHF
DNA: TGTGCCAGCAGTTCGGGGGAACGAGGGTTTGGATCACCCCTCCACTTT
V: TRBV6-5
D: .
J: TRBJ1-6
size: .

CDR3: CASSPRDRLNTEAFF
DNA: TGTGCCAGCAGCCCAAGGGACAGATTAAACACTGAAGCTTTCTTT
V: TRBV7-9
D: TRBD1
J: TRBJ1-1
size: .

CDR3: CASSWTGGNYGYTF
DNA: TGTGCCAGCAGCTGGACAGGAGGGAACTATGGCTACACCTTC
V: TRBV6-6
D: TRBD1
J: TRBJ1-2
size: .

CDR3: CASSTLRDQPQHF
DNA: TGTGCCAGCAGTACCTTACGCGATCAGCCCCAGCATTTT
V: TRBV6-6
D: .
J: TRBJ1-5
size: .

CDR3: CASRDKIATTRRNTIYF
DNA: TGTGCCAGCAGAGACAAGATAGCTACAACACGCCGAAACACCATATATTTT
V: TRBV21-1
D: .
J: TRBJ1-3
size: few

CDR3: CAWSFGARGTEAFF
DNA: TGTGCCTGGAGCTTTGGGGCGCGTGGAACTGAAGCTTTCTTT
V: TRBV30
D: .
J: TRBJ1-1
size: .

CDR3: CASSSGTGYTGELFF
DNA: TGTGCCAGCAGCTCCGGGACAGGGTACACCGGGGAGCTGTTTTTT
V: TRBV5-5
D: TRBD1
J: TRBJ2-2
size: .

CDR3: CASSHPRLSSSGANVLTF
DNA: TGTGCCAGCAGCCATCCCCGTTTATCCTCATCTGGGGCCAACGTCCTGACTTTC
V: TRBV9
D: .
J: TRBJ2-6
size: .

CDR3: CAWSTGVIGELFF
DNA: TGTGCCTGGAGTACGGGAGTGATCGGGGAGCTGTTTTTT
V: TRBV30
D: .
J: TRBJ2-2
size: .

CDR3: CASSQELGHLIHF
DNA: TGCGCCAGCAGCCAAGAGTTGGGACACCTGATCCACTTT
V: TRBV4-1
D: .
J: TRBJ1-6
size: once

CDR3: CASSNGAYEQYF
DNA: TGTGCCAGCAGCAACGGCGCCTACGAGCAGTACTTC
V: TRBV6-5
D: .
J: TRBJ2-7
size: .

CDR3: CASSAGLSGETQYF
DNA: TGCGCCAGCAGTGCGGGACTCTCTGGGGAGACCCAGTACTTC
V: TRBV10-1
D: .
J: TRBJ2-5
size: .

CDR3: CASGLYGQGLGQPQHF
DNA: TGTGCTAGTGGTTTGTACGGACAGGGGTTAGGTCAGCCCCAGCATTTT
V: TRBV12-5
D: TRBD1
J: TRBJ1-5
size: .

CDR3: CASRAYRNTIYF
DNA: TGTGCCAGCAGAGCTTATCGAAACACCATATATTTT
V: TRBV2
D: .
J: TRBJ1-3
size: few

CDR3: CASSLAGGSYEQYF
DNA: TGTGCCAGCAGCCTAGCGGGGGGATCCTACGAGCAGTACTTC
V: TRBV6-5
D: TRBD2
J: TRBJ2-7
size: .

CDR3: CASSRVGTAYEQYF
DNA: TGTGCCAGCAGTCGGGTCGGGACAGCCTACGAGCAGTACTTC
V: TRBV6-1
D: TRBD1
J: TRBJ2-7
size: .

CDR3: CASSPGTTQGNTEAFF
DNA: TGTGCCAGCAGTCCCGGGACAACGCAGGGGAACACTGAAGCTTTCTTT
V: TRBV28
D: .
J: TRBJ1-1
size: .

CDR3: CASSLGVGASGSPLHF
DNA: TGCGCCAGCAGCTTAGGTGTCGGGGCCTCGGGTTCACCCCTCCACTTT
V: TRBV5-1
D: .
J: TRBJ1-6
size: .

CDR3: CASSYSEGSGNTIYF
DNA: TGTGCCAGCAGTTACTCGGAGGGCTCTGGAAACACCATATATTTT
V: TRBV6-5
D: .
J: TRBJ1-3
size: few

CDR3: CASSRTGSYEQYF
DNA: TGTGCCAGCTCAAGGACAGGCTCCTACGAGCAGTACTTC
V: TRBV18
D: TRBD1
J: TRBJ2-7
size: .

CDR3: CASSLTGQGSGELFF
DNA: TGTGCCAGCAGTTTAACGGGACAGGGATCCGGGGAGCTGTTTTTT
V: TRBV28
D: TRBD1
J: TRBJ2-2
size: once

CDR3: CASSLLGEGATTEAFF
DNA: TGTGCCAGCAGTTTACTAGGAGAGGGGGCGACGACTGAAGCTTTCTTT
V: TRBV28
D: TRBD1
J: TRBJ1-1
size: .

CDR3: CASSPSKVMQVSYEQYF
DNA: TGTGCCAGCTCACCATCAAAAGTGATGCAGGTCTCCTACGAGCAGTACTTC
V: TRBV18
D: .
J: TRBJ2-7
size: .

CDR3: CASSLAETGLYSNQPQHF
DNA: TGTGCCAGCAGCTTGGCCGAGACAGGACTTTATAGCAATCAGCCCCAGCATTTT
V: TRBV5-6
D: .
J: TRBJ1-5
size: .

CDR3: CATPGPDRGPNEQFF
DNA: TGTGCCACCCCCGGCCCGGACAGGGGCCCAAATGAGCAGTTCTTC
V: TRBV19
D: TRBD1
J: TRBJ2-1
size: .

CDR3: CASSRNNEQFF
DNA: TGTGCCAGCAGCCGGAACAATGAGCAGTTCTTC
V: TRBV6-5
D: .
J: TRBJ2-1
size: .

CDR3: CASRAGFQAFF
DNA: TGTGCCAGCAGGGCGGGATTTCAGGCTTTCTTT
V: TRBV6-1
D: .
J: TRBJ1-1
size: .

CDR3: CASSLDDRGTYGYTF
DNA: TGTGCCAGCAGCTTGGACGACAGGGGAACCTATGGCTACACCTTC
V: TRBV7-2
D: TRBD1
J: TRBJ1-2
size: .

CDR3: CASSTRKAGDLFSGANVLTF
DNA: TGTGCCAGTAGTACCAGAAAAGCGGGAGACTTATTCTCTGGGGCCAACGTCCTGACTTTC
V: TRBV19
D: TRBD2
J: TRBJ2-6
size: .

CDR3: CASSITSYSPSTEAFF
DNA: TGTGCCAGTAGTATAACCAGTTACAGCCCTAGTACTGAAGCTTTCTTT
V: TRBV19
D: .
J: TRBJ1-1
size: .

CDR3: CASSLKTVNYGYTF
DNA: TGTGCCAGCAGCTTAAAAACCGTTAACTATGGCTACACCTTC
V: TRBV7-9
D: .
J: TRBJ1-2
size: .

CDR3: CASSYSGRGSSYEQYF
DNA: TGTGCCAGCAGTTACTCTGGCAGGGGGAGCTCCTACGAGCAGTACTTC
V: TRBV6-6
D: TRBD1
J: TRBJ2-7
size: .

CDR3: CASSQDFISSYGQYF
DNA: TGTGCCAGCAGTCAGGACTTTATTAGCTCCTACGGGCAGTACTTC
V: TRBV2
D: .
J: TRBJ2-5
size: .

CDR3: CASSSLDKPYGYTF
DNA: TGTGCCAGCAGTTCACTCGACAAGCCCTATGGCTACACCTTC
V: TRBV27
D: .
J: TRBJ1-2
size: .